The table lists the clone carrying this T cell receptor beta chain with many counts. Unique molecular identifiers were used to barcode this TCRbeta library. TCRdb used MiXCR to reprocess the PCR reads, holding one entry per CDR3 protein. Of about 640,000 distinct CDR3 sequences in the sample, around 16% were seen once. This specimen belongs to a study of T-cell reconstitution after alpha-beta-depleted transplantation in children. This sequence originates from a human donor who donated a stem cell graft to a child with acute myeloid leukemia. The source was PBMCs from the stem cell graft donor, collected from the stem cell graft.

The CDR3 DNA is TGTGCCATCAGCCTCTCCGGTCTAGGGAGCTACGAGCAGTACTTC. Translated: CAISLSGLGSYEQYF. The chain links TRBV10-3 to TRBJ2-7, with D possibly matching TRBD2 (5 bases). With 6 bases removed from V and 3 bases from J, the gap between germline ends came to 18 bases. The CDR3 covers 15 residues. Germline V gene data show CDR1 as ENHRY and CDR2 as SYGVKD.